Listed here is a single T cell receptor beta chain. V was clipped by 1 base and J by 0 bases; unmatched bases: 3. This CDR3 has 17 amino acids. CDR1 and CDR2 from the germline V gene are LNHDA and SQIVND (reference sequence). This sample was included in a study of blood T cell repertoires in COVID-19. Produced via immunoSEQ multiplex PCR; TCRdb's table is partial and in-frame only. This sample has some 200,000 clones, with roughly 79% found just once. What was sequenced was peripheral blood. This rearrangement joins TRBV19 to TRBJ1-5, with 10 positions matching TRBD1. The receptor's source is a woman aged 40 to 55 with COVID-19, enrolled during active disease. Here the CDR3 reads CASSIGTGGFSNQPQHF. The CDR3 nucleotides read TGTGCCAGTAGTATAGGGACAGGGGGTTTTAGCAATCAGCCCCAGCATTTT.